This T cell receptor (beta chain) was captured in a study of blood T cells in healthy people across ages. Findings and limits, study-wide: Naive CD4+ cells and diversity were both higher in long-lived donors than in aged donors.

This clonotype was seen just once. No antigen is known for it. From germline, CDR1 is SGHVS and CDR2 FNYEAQ. The CDR3 consists of 14 residues. V lost 5 bases to trimming and J lost 5 bases, with 12 bases between them. Collection of 9 to 10 milliliters of peripheral blood was performed for each donor. A second PCR, run for roughly 7 to 11 cycles, used a sample-barcoded 5' primer plus a J-beta primer mix. TCRdb passed the 5' RACE reads through MiXCR, listing each CDR3 protein once. Among more than 450,000 distinct CDR3 sequences listed, about 28% were seen once. These same records also appear under a second study, on T cells of mothers and their children.

The V call is TRBV7-6, the J call TRBJ2-2, with D unclear. What was sequenced was blood. The TCR was taken from a boy aged 2 to 10 in good health. CDR3 in amino acids: CASSPGDWTGELFF. The CDR3 nucleotides read TGTGCCAGCAGCCCTGGAGATTGGACCGGGGAGCTGTTTTTT.